The 27 T cell receptor beta chains presented below share a single source sample, sequenced in a study of blood T cell repertoires in COVID-19. The data were produced by immunoSEQ multiplex PCR, yet TCRdb's version contains in-frame clones alone and is incomplete. The sample consists of roughly 250,000 clones, roughly 80% of them appearing once. What was sequenced was peripheral blood. The receptors shown here come from a woman older than 75 with acute or convalescent COVID-19.

The chain joins TRBV18 to TRBJ1-1; 8 bases are shared with TRBD1. Germline V gene sequence: CDR1 KGHSH, CDR2 LQKENI. V lost 7 bases, J lost 3 bases, and 4 bases stayed unmatched. The CDR3 runs to 13 residues. Here the CDR3 DNA reads TGTGCCAGCTGTTTACAGGGGGACACTGAAGCTTTCTTT. The encoded protein is CASCLQGDTEAFF.

CDR3 coding DNA: TGTGCCAGCAGCTCCCGACAGAACTACGAGCAGTACTTC. Translation gives CASSSRQNYEQYF. The chain has TRBV7-3 and TRBJ2-7, with D perhaps matching TRBD1 (5 bases). V lost 4 bases, J lost 3 bases, and 10 bases lay in between. CDR1 is SGHTA and CDR2 is FQGTGA in the germline V gene. The CDR3 loop spans 13 amino acids.

The chain couples TRBV11-2 to TRBJ2-7; the D is unclear. From germline, CDR1 is SGHAT and CDR2 FQNNGV. The CDR3 length is 17 residues. V gave up 3 bases and J gave up 0 bases, with 18 bases separating them. CDR3 protein: CASSFLIAQPLSYEQYF. The CDR3 nucleotides are TGTGCCAGCAGCTTTTTAATCGCACAGCCCCTCTCCTACGAGCAGTACTTC. Based on the CDR3 plus reference TRBV11-2 and TRBJ2-7, the full variable domain is EAGVAQSPRYKIIEKRQSVAFWCNPISGHATLYWYQQILGQGPKLLIQFQNNGVVDDSQLPKDRFSAERLKGVDSTLKIQPAKLEDSAVYLCASSFLIAQPLSYEQYFGPGTRLTVT.

The chain has TRBV5-4 and TRBJ2-1, with 11 bases lining up with TRBD2. CDR3 length equals 15 residues. CDR1 and CDR2 (germline): SGHNT, YYREEE (reference sequence). With 0 bases clipped from V and 7 bases from J, the junction kept 3 bases outside the gene matches. The DNA for the CDR3 is TGTGCCAGCAGCTTGGGTAGCGGGGGGGCAAATGAGCAGTTCTTC. The encoded protein is CASSLGSGGANEQFF.

The CDR3 bases are TGTGCCAGCGGGGGGGTGGATGTTAATCAGCCCCAGCATTTT. This codes for CASGGVDVNQPQHF. The chain couples TRBV28 to TRBJ1-5; D is possibly TRBD1 (5 bases). The V gene lost 8 bases and the J gene lost 4 bases, with 15 bases spanning the gap. The germline V gene encodes CDR1 MDHEN and CDR2 SYDVKM. This CDR3 spans 14 amino acids. Full variable domain (rest looked up from reference TRBV28 and TRBJ1-5): DVKVTQSSRYLVKRTGEKVFLECVQDMDHENMFWYRQDPGLGLRLIYFSYDVKMKEKGDIPEGYSVSREKKERFSLILESASTNQTSMYLCASGGVDVNQPQHFGDGTRLSIL.

The chain links TRBV7-2 to TRBJ2-3; 12 bases match TRBD2. The germline gives CDR1 SGHTA, CDR2 FQGNSA. This CDR3 comprises 15 residues. V lost 4 bases and J lost 5; bases outside the gene matches: 4. CDR3 protein: CASSSLAGGIDTQYF. The CDR3 nucleotides are TGTGCCAGCAGCTCCCTAGCGGGGGGGATAGATACGCAGTATTTT.

The chain carries TRBV5-8 and TRBJ2-7; perhaps TRBD2 as D (6 bases). The CDR3 length is 15 residues. Germline CDR1 and CDR2: SGHTS and YDEGEE. Trimming removed 2 bases at V and 7 bases at J, with 19 bases between. Here the CDR3 DNA reads TGTGCCAGCAGCTTTTCCGGGGGACGGCTACGAGAGCAGTACTTC. Translation: CASSFSGGRLREQYF.

V usage is TRBV13 and J usage is TRBJ1-2, with 7 bases aligning to TRBD1. Germline assignment: CDR1 PRHDT and CDR2 FYEKMQ (reference sequence). The V segment lost 5 bases and the J segment 8 bases; nucleotides outside the gene matches: 8. This CDR3 has 13 amino acids. The chain's CDR3 is CASSRPQGEGYTF. CDR3 DNA sequence: TGTGCCAGCAGCCGCCCCCAGGGGGAAGGCTACACCTTC.

J is TRBJ1-4 and V is TRBV5-1; the match to TRBD1 covers 8 bases. V was pared by 1 base and J by 3 bases, with 5 bases of the junction left unmatched. This CDR3 contains 16 residues. Germline CDR1 SGHRS, CDR2 YFSETQ. In DNA, the CDR3 is TGCGCCAGCAGCTTGCAGGGGGCTCCAGCTAATGAAAAACTGTTTTTT. Protein: CASSLQGAPANEKLFF.

The chain has TRBV5-1 and TRBJ2-1; 7 nucleotides align to TRBD2. The CDR3 covers 14 residues. Germline CDR1 is SGHRS and CDR2 is YFSETQ. Trimming removed 4 bases from V and 8 bases from J; junction bases left unmatched: 9. The CDR3 nucleotides are TGCGCCAGCAGCGACCCGGGGACTATGGATGAGCAGTTCTTC. It is translated as CASSDPGTMDEQFF. The full variable domain, with the rest looked up from reference TRBV5-1 and TRBJ2-1, is KAGVTQTPRYLIKTRGQQVTLSCSPISGHRSVSWYQQTPGQGLQFLFEYFSETQRNKGNFPGRFSGRQFSNSRSEMNVSTLELGDSALYLCASSDPGTMDEQFFGPGTRLTVL.

This sequence joins TRBV27 and TRBJ2-7; the match to TRBD1 covers 7 bases. CDR1 and CDR2 from the germline V gene are MNHEY and SMNVEV (reference sequence). The CDR3 is 16 amino acids. Trimming took 4 bases from V and 1 from J; bases not matched to a gene: 10. CDR3: CASSSKPTGQSYEQYF. Written as DNA, the CDR3 is TGTGCCAGCAGTTCAAAACCGACAGGGCAGTCCTACGAGCAGTACTTC.

The genes are TRBV12-3 or TRBV12-4 and TRBJ1-2, with 8 bases identical to TRBD1. The length of the CDR3 is 13 residues. The junction had 1 base not matched to a gene; V was cut back by 4 bases and J by 3 bases. DNA for the CDR3: TGTGCCAGCAGTTCGACAGGGGACTATGGCTACACCTTC. Its translation is CASSSTGDYGYTF.

This rearrangement joins TRBV19 to TRBJ1-3; D gene uncertain. CDR1 is LNHDA, CDR2 SQIVND, per germline (reference sequence). The CDR3 runs to 13 residues. With 4 bases removed from V and 2 bases from J, the gap between germline ends came to 6 bases. Here the CDR3 DNA reads TGTGCCAGTAGTAAAGGAGCTGGAAACACCATATATTTT. Residues: CASSKGAGNTIYF.

This chain connects TRBV27 to TRBJ1-2; D remains unclear. Per the germline V gene, CDR1 is MNHEY and CDR2 is SMNVEV (reference sequence). The CDR3 spans 16 residues. With 0 bases removed from V and 0 bases from J, the gap between germline ends came to 11 bases. The CDR3 reads CASSLSGDTTNYGYTF. CDR3 nucleotides: TGTGCCAGCAGTTTATCCGGGGATACTACTAACTATGGCTACACCTTC.

The V gene is TRBV6-1, the J gene TRBJ1-2; 7 nucleotides agree with TRBD1. The CDR3 consists of 16 residues. After removal of 2 bases from V and 0 bases from J, the junction contained 6 bases not matched to a gene. CDR1 and CDR2 from the germline V gene are MNHNS and SASEGT. The CDR3 region is CASSEMGQPSNYGYTF. In DNA, the CDR3 is TGTGCCAGCAGTGAAATGGGACAGCCCTCTAACTATGGCTACACCTTC.

The chain carries TRBV11-2 and TRBJ1-5, with 9 positions matching TRBD1. The CDR3 runs to 16 residues. Germline V gene data show CDR1 as SGHAT and CDR2 as FQNNGV. V lost 6 bases, J lost 1 base, and 7 bases stayed unmatched. CDR3 residues: CASSPGGQGSNQPQHF. CDR3 nucleotides: TGTGCCAGCAGTCCCGGGGGACAGGGAAGCAATCAGCCCCAGCATTTT.

V and J are TRBV7-2 and TRBJ1-1; 7 bases agree with TRBD1. The V gene end was trimmed by 10 bases and the J gene end by 1 base; junction bases not matched to a gene: 12. Germline CDR1 is SGHTA and CDR2 is FQGNSA. The CDR3 is made up of 15 amino acids. CDR3 nucleotide sequence: TGTGCCATCTCCCCCCAGGACAGGCCGAACACTGAAGCTTTCTTT. Translated: CAISPQDRPNTEAFF.

The V call is TRBV5-1, the J call TRBJ2-5, with 8 nucleotides matching TRBD1. This CDR3 is 18 amino acids long. The germline V gene encodes CDR1 SGHRS and CDR2 YFSETQ. V shed 4 bases, J shed 5 bases, and the junction held 19 bases outside the gene matches. The CDR3 DNA is TGCGCCAGCAGCCCCCTAATGGGGGCAGGGGGCTATGTGGAGACCCAGTACTTC. Translated: CASSPLMGAGGYVETQYF.

The V and J genes are TRBV6-2 or TRBV6-3 and TRBJ1-5, with 7 bases fitting TRBD1. V gave up 5 bases and J gave up 3 bases; unmatched junction bases: 7. Germline V CDR1 and CDR2: MNHEY, SVGEGT. The CDR3 runs 15 residues. CDR3 DNA sequence: TGTGCCAGCAGTAAGGAGGGGACAGTCAATCAGCCCCAGCATTTT. Translated, it gives CASSKEGTVNQPQHF.

The chain recombines TRBV7-9 with TRBJ2-5; perhaps TRBD2 as D (5 bases). Germline CDR1 reads SEHNR; CDR2 reads FQNEAQ (reference sequence). This CDR3 has 13 amino acids. Trimming stripped 3 bases from V and 1 base from J, with 6 bases between. The CDR3 DNA follows: TGTGCCAGCAGCTTCGGGGTCCAAGAGACCCAGTACTTC. Amino acid sequence: CASSFGVQETQYF.

Only a few counts were recorded for this clone. Other nucleotide sequences from this sample produce the same CDR3. V and J are TRBV5-1 and TRBJ1-1, with 8 nucleotides matching TRBD1. Per the germline V gene, CDR1 is SGHRS and CDR2 is YFSETQ. The junction had 0 bases not matched to a gene; V was cut back by 1 base and J by 1 base. The CDR3 covers 14 residues. The CDR3 protein is CASSLTGGNTEAFF. DNA of the CDR3: TGCGCCAGCAGCTTGACAGGGGGGAACACTGAAGCTTTCTTT.

The chain recombines TRBV28 with TRBJ1-2; possibly TRBD1 for D (5 bases). Germline lookup yields CDR1 MDHEN and CDR2 SYDVKM. This CDR3 region has 12 residues. Trimming took off 2 bases at V and 7 bases at J, with 8 bases between the two ends. The CDR3 loop is CASSLKGRGYTF. In DNA, the CDR3 is TGTGCCAGCAGTTTAAAGGGGCGTGGCTACACCTTC.

In this sample, this clone turned up a few times. This sequence joins TRBV29-1 and TRBJ1-1; 8 nucleotides align to TRBD1. V lost 3 bases to trimming and J lost 5 bases; unmatched junction nucleotides: 8. The CDR3 has 14 residues. In germline, CDR1 is SQVTM, CDR2 ANQGSEA. CDR3 residues: CSVDQGAGWTEAFF. Here the CDR3 DNA reads TGCAGCGTTGACCAGGGGGCAGGGTGGACTGAAGCTTTCTTT.

The genes are TRBV5-1 and TRBJ1-5; 7 nucleotides align to TRBD1. J gave up 5 bases and V 4 bases, and 6 bases lay outside the gene matches. The CDR3 covers 14 residues. CDR1 and CDR2 (germline): SGHRS, YFSETQ. The CDR3 DNA reads as TGCGCCAGCAGCCCTGGGACAGAAGATCAGCCCCAGCATTTT. Amino acid sequence: CASSPGTEDQPQHF.

CDR3 DNA: TGTGCCAGCAGCGTAATAACAGGGCCCTACAATGAGCAGTTCTTC. It is translated as CASSVITGPYNEQFF. V is TRBV9 and J is TRBJ2-1; D is possibly TRBD1 (6 bases). This CDR3 has 15 residues. Germline V gene sequence: CDR1 SGDLS, CDR2 YYNGEE. V lost 1 base and J 2 bases, leaving 10 bases between the germline ends.

This clone was seen a single time. This chain links TRBV5-4 with TRBJ1-1; TRBD1 is a possible D gene (5 bases). The germline V gene has CDR1 SGHNT and CDR2 YYREEE (reference sequence). The length of the CDR3 is 16 residues. The V end was cut by 2 bases, the J end by 8 bases, with 22 bases between. The CDR3 protein is CASSFPLGRGEGEAFF. CDR3 nucleotides: TGTGCCAGCAGCTTCCCTTTGGGTAGAGGGGAGGGCGAAGCTTTCTTT.

The chain employs TRBV5-1 and TRBJ1-6; D unclear. CDR1 and CDR2 from the germline V gene are SGHRS and YFSETQ. The V end lost 2 bases, the J end lost 7 bases, and 10 bases lay between the germline ends. The CDR3 runs to 14 residues. The CDR3 region has the DNA TGCGCCAGCAGCTTAGAGGGAGTGAATTCACCCCTCCACTTT. The encoded protein is CASSLEGVNSPLHF.